Listed here are 5 T cell receptor beta chains from one sample, sequenced in a study of blood T cell repertoires in COVID-19. Data came from immunoSEQ multiplex PCR; TCRdb stores just in-frame clones and leaves some out. The table shows roughly 120,000 clones, with roughly 85% occurring only once. The specimen sequenced was peripheral blood. These receptors all stem from a man aged 30-40 years with acute or convalescent COVID-19.

The chain carries TRBV6-5 and TRBJ1-2; D is perhaps TRBD1 (6 bases). Germline V CDR1 and CDR2: MNHEY, SVGAGI. The V end was cut by 3 bases, the J end by 8 bases, with 13 bases between. CDR3 size: 13 residues. The CDR3 DNA reads as TGTGCCAGCAGTTATACCGGGACAAAGGGCTACACCTTC. Translating gives CASSYTGTKGYTF.

The chain uses TRBV12-3 or TRBV12-4 and TRBJ2-7, with D perhaps TRBD1 (6 bases). V was pared by 5 bases and J by 2 bases, with 10 bases between. The CDR3 covers 13 residues. Written as DNA, the CDR3 is TGTGCCAGCAGTAAAGGGGGACCCTACGAGCAGTACTTC. Amino acid sequence: CASSKGGPYEQYF.

V and J are TRBV29-1 and TRBJ2-3; 7 nucleotides align to TRBD1. With V trimmed by 6 bases and J by 0 bases, 6 bases remained unmatched. Germline V gene lookup returns CDR1 SQVTM and CDR2 ANQGSEA. The length of the CDR3 is 14 residues. The chain's CDR3 is CSVATGPSTDTQYF. The CDR3 region has the DNA TGCAGCGTGGCGACAGGGCCCAGCACAGATACGCAGTATTTT.

The V call is TRBV6-1, the J call TRBJ2-1; D is perhaps TRBD2 (5 bases). The CDR3 length is 16 residues. V gave up 2 bases and J gave up 10 bases, with 21 bases separating them. CDR1 MNHNS and CDR2 SASEGT come from the germline V gene. The CDR3: CASSELFGLTGYEQFF. For the CDR3, the DNA is TGTGCCAGCAGTGAATTGTTCGGTCTGACGGGGTACGAGCAGTTCTTC.

The V call is TRBV5-6, the J call TRBJ1-4; D is perhaps TRBD1 (6 bases). The length of the CDR3 is 15 residues. Germline values: CDR1 SGHDT, CDR2 YYEEEE. V was trimmed by 0 bases and J by 5 bases, leaving 11 bases between them. The CDR3 sequence: CASSLARGKNEKLFF. CDR3 in DNA: TGTGCCAGCAGCTTGGCCAGGGGAAAAAATGAAAAACTGTTTTTT.